This TCR beta chain was recorded in a study of T cells in Graves' hyperthyroidism and ophthalmopathy (dated by TCRdb to about 2019). Background on the whole study: Peripheral blood was collected at initial diagnosis, before any treatment. To identify TCR V-J signatures that set the groups apart, the researchers used a discovery cohort of 90 to 100 patients, made up of around 40 with Graves' ophthalmopathy and 55 to 65 with stable Graves' hyperthyroidism. Prospective prediction of ophthalmopathy was tested in an independent validation cohort consisting of about 20 hyperthyroidism patients and some 17 patients who later progressed to ophthalmopathy. For training and testing, the 95 to 100 patients in the discovery cohort were randomly divided in a 7:3 ratio. In several Graves' hyperthyroidism patients, the study also compared T-cell repertoires from thyroid tissue with T-cell repertoires from blood. Once sampling was done, hyperthyroidism patients were given methimazole at a starting dose of 30 mg daily, whereas ophthalmopathy patients were given high-dose intravenous methylprednisolone. The paper reports TCR Vbeta CDR3 sequencing of some 140 peripheral blood samples: around 41 ophthalmopathy, fewer than 80 hyperthyroidism and around 17 progressor patients.

The research as a whole found: In validation, progression to ophthalmopathy was predicted by the model with 65% to 71% sensitivity and approximately 78% specificity, a median of roughly six months before onset. Sample size was not statistically predetermined, and investigators were not blinded to group allocation. Most expanded thyroid clonotypes (frequency above 0.001) were also found in blood, which suggests that blood repertoires may mirror thyroid immune responses. A model built on a 13 V-J signature distinguished ophthalmopathy from stable hyperthyroidism, reaching around 88% sensitivity and about 81% specificity in cross-validation and 80%/75% in testing.

At the junction V is shortened by 8 bases and J by 5 bases; bases outside the gene matches: 12. Including the terminal cysteine and phenylalanine, the CDR3 comprises 16 residues. The read is trimmed to its CDR3 DNA, 48 bases read in frame from base 1. The germline V gene (reference sequence) gives CDR1 as SEHNR and CDR2 as FQNEAQ. Graves' hyperthyroidism was defined as stable when no progression to ophthalmopathy occurred over 18 months of follow-up. The hyperthyroidism patients were between 18 and 65 years old and newly diagnosed, with a disease duration of less than 2 months. Exclusion was applied to patients with uncontrolled infections, other autoimmune diseases, pregnancy or lactation. Diagnoses were established on the basis of clinical symptoms, serum thyroxine and TRAb, thyroid ultrasound, and orbital computed tomography. Ficoll-Paque density gradient centrifugation was used to isolate PBMCs from approximately 10 ml of fresh peripheral blood. Total RNA was extracted with Trizol reagent, and quality was checked on an Agilent 2100 Bioanalyzer.

TCR beta CDR3 regions were amplified from RNA transcripts. The TCR CDR3 was subjected to a first round of RT-PCR using the HTBI primer set and the Qiagen OneStep RT-PCR kit. A second multiplex PCR round built the libraries, followed by size selection and purification. Paired-end sequencing of the libraries was performed with 100 bp reads on an Illumina HiSeq2000. In the original analysis: SOAPnuke was used to process the raw data, with reads discarded if the reads contained adapters or uncalled bases, had a mean Phred below 15, or lacked an exact constant-primer or identifier match. High-quality paired reads were merged using COPE v1.2.5, and each unique nucleotide sequence was defined as a clonotype. MiTCR v1.1 was used to align the clonotypes against IMGT TRBV, TRBD and TRBJ reference segments. The analysis was restricted to V-J combinations with a frequency above 0.0001, which together covered roughly 99% of the repertoires. The TCS score was defined as F50 (clonal expansion) divided by E x V (chaos), with BLOSUM62-based TCRdist calculated between CDR3 peptides within each V-J. Welch's t-statistics and random forest reduced around 550 V-J features to 10 to 15, which were used in a naive Bayes classifier (R e1071). The similarity between thyroid and blood repertoires was quantified using the Morisita-Horn index. TCRdb took the public reads, trimmed them with fastp at Q25, ran MiXCR for clone calling and kept in-frame beta chains. Merged by CDR3 protein, the rows form single entries marked with the most common genes and DNA. The V and J calls were determined by TCRdb, not by the authors. Recorded for this sample are around 760,000 distinct CDR3 sequences; 35% of them occurred a single time. The ten largest clones represent about a third of the sample.

For this clonotype: Its target antigen remains unknown. No much larger clone exists at a distance of one base, and base qualities are not known.

The receptor comes from a woman aged 40 to 49 with Graves' hyperthyroidism. This chain is built from TRBV7-9 and TRBJ2-5, and 12 junction bases match TRBD1. The sequenced sample consisted of blood. The CDR3 here reads CASSPEGQGAGETQYF. The DNA reads TGTGCCAGCTCCCCCGAGGGACAGGGGGCTGGTGAGACCCAGTACTTC.